This T cell receptor (beta chain) stems from a study of T-cell reconstitution after alpha-beta-depleted transplantation in children. This CDR3 is built from 14 residues. Germline CDR1 is LGHNA and CDR2 is YNFKEQ. V shed 1 base and J shed 4 bases, with 8 bases lying between them. The library targeted TCRbeta and was prepared with unique molecular identifiers. TCRdb recomputed calls from the PCR reads with MiXCR, one row per CDR3 protein. The sample carries some 300,000 distinct CDR3 sequences, roughly a tenth recorded once. Sequencing was performed on PBMCs, taken before TCRalphabeta/CD19-depleted stem cell transplant. The J gene is TRBJ1-5, the V gene TRBV4-2, with D unresolved. This clonotype originated in a boy under two years old with acute myeloid leukemia, due to receive a stem cell transplant. CDR3 sequence: CASSQGILNQPQHF. DNA of the CDR3: TGTGCCAGCAGCCAAGGAATCCTTAATCAGCCCCAGCATTTT.